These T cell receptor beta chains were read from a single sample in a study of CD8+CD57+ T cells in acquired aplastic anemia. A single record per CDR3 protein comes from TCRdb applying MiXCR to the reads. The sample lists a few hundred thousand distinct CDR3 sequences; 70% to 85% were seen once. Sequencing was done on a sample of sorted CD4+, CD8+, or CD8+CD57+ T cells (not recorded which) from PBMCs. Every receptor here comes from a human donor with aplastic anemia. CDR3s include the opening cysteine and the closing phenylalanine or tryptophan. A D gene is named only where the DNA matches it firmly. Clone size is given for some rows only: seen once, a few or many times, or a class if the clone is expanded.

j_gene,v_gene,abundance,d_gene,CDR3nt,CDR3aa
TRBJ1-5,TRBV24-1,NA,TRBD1,TGTGCCACCAGTGATTCGATCACAGGGGACGTTCAGCCCCGGCATTTT,CATSDSITGDVQPRHF
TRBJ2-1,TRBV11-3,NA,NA,TGTGCCAGCAGCCTTAGACAGGGAGGGGGGAGCGATGAGCAGTTCTTC,CASSLRQGGGSDEQFF
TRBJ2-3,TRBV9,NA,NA,TGTGCCAGCAGTTTAGCACAGAACCCCGATGCTTTCTATTTT,CASSLAQNPDAFYF
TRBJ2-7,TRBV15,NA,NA,TGTGCCAGCAGCTGCCGGGGAGGTGCCTATACGCAGTACTTC,CASSCRGGAYTQYF
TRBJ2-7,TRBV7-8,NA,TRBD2,TGTGCCAGCAGCTTAGGTCCTAGCGGGTACGAGCAGTACTTC,CASSLGPSGYEQYF
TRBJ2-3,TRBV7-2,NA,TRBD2,TGTGCCAGCAGCTTAGGGACTAGTCCCAATGATACGTATTTT,CASSLGTSPNDTYF
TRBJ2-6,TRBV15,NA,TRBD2,TGTGCCAGCGGCGGCGGGGGGGCAGATACGGAGTATTTC,CASGGGGADTEYF
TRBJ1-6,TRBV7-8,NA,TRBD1,TGTGCCAGCAGCTACAGACAGGGCGTGAAATCACCCCACCACTTT,CASSYRQGVKSPHHF
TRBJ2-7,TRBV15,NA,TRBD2,TGTGCCACCAGCGGCGGGGGAGTTCCCTACAAGCAGTACTTC,CATSGGGVPYKQYF
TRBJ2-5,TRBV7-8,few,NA,TGTGCCAGCAGCTTAGCCAGAGGGCAAGAGACGCAGTACTTC,CASSLARGQETQYF
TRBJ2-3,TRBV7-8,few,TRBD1,TGTGCCAGCAGCTTTGAGGCAGACGGGACAGCCCTTTCTTTT,CASSFEADGTALSF
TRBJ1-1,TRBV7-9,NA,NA,TGTGTCAGCAGCTTAGCTGGGAGCTACGGCGCTGACGCCTTCTTT,CVSSLAGSYGADAFF
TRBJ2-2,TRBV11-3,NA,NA,TGTGCCAGCAGCTTAGACCCGACAGCCGGGGAGCTGTTTTTT,CASSLDPTAGELFF
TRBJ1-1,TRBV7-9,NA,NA,TGTGCCAGCAGCTTCGTTCTGGCAGGGACCGCTGAGGTTTTCTTT,CASSFVLAGTAEVFF
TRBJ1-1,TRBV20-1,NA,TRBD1,TGCAGTGCGCCACCGGGACAGGGGGCTAATTGGATCACTGAAGCTTTCTTT,CSAPPGQGANWITEAFF
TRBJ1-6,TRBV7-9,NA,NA,TGTGCCAGCAGCTTGGGCGGGAGACAGCGGTCCCCCGTCCACTTT,CASSLGGRQRSPVHF
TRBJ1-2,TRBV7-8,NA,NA,TGTGCCAGCAGCTTAGTGCCCGTGGATGGCTACACCTTC,CASSLVPVDGYTF
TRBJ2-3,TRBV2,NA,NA,TGTGCCAGCGGCGTAGGGGCGAAAGATCAGTATTTT,CASGVGAKDQYF
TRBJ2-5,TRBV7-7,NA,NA,TGTGCCAGCAGCTTAGTTCTAACCGGGAACACTGAAGCCTTC,CASSLVLTGNTEAF
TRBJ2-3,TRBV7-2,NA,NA,TGTGCCAGCAGCTTCCGGCTTCGGACAGATACGCAGTATTTT,CASSFRLRTDTQYF
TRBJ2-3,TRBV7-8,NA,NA,TGTTCCAGCAGCTTAGAGGGAGGTACAGATACGCAGTATTTT,CSSSLEGGTDTQYF
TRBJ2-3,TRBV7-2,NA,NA,TGTGCCAGCAGCTTAGCGGGGGGGGCCGATAAGCAGTTCTTT,CASSLAGGADKQFF
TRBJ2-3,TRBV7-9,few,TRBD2,TGTGCCAGCAGCTTCGCGGGAGGGCCCGATACGGAGTATTTT,CASSFAGGPDTEYF
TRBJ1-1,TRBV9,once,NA,TGTGCCAGCGGAGTAGCTGGGAACGGTCAGTACTTCGCTTTCTTT,CASGVAGNGQYFAFF
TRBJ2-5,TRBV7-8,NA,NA,TGTGCCAGCGGGGACGGGGGCACTGGTACGCAGTATTTTTACTTC,CASGDGGTGTQYFYF
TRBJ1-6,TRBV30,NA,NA,TGTGCCTGGAGTGTACAGACCGGGACACCCCTCCACTTT,CAWSVQTGTPLHF
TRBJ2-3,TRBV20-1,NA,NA,TGCAGTGCCACCCGGGGGCTCATAGATACGCAGTATTTT,CSATRGLIDTQYF
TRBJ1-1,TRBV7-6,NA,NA,TGTGCCAGCAGCTTAGGTCTGAATAATTCACCTCTACATTTCTTT,CASSLGLNNSPLHFF
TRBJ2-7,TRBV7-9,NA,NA,TGTGCCAGCAGCCACCGGGATAGGCAGGATGTGCAGTACTTC,CASSHRDRQDVQYF
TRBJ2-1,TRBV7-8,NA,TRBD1,TGTGCCAGCAGGTCTCCGGGACAGGCGGACCTGGCTGAGCAGTTCTTC,CASRSPGQADLAEQFF
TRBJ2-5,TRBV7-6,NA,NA,TGTGCCAGCAGCTCCACTACAGGGACTTGGGGAGAGACCCAGTACTTC,CASSSTTGTWGETQYF
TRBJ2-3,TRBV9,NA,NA,TGTGCCAGCGGCGTAGCTGGGGACATTCAGTCGTTGGATTTT,CASGVAGDIQSLDF
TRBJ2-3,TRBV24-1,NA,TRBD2,TGTGCCAGCAGCGATAGGACTAGCGGAATAGATACGCAGTATTTT,CASSDRTSGIDTQYF
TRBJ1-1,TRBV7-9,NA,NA,TGTGCCAGCAGTCTTGGTCGACAAGGGGCCCCCGAGCAGTTCTTT,CASSLGRQGAPEQFF
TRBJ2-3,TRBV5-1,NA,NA,TGCGCCAGTACCAGGGCGGGCCGTCCCGATACGCAGTATTTT,CASTRAGRPDTQYF
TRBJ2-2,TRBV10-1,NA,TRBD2,TGTGCCACCAGGGGTGGAGCGGGAGACACCGGGGAGCTGTTTTTT,CATRGGAGDTGELFF
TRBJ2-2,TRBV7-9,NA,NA,TGTGCCTGCGGCGTAGCGGCGTGGGAGCAGATTTTT,CACGVAAWEQIF
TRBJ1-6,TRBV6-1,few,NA,TGTGCCAGCAGTGAATCGGGCCAGACGGATAATTCACCCCTCCACTTT,CASSESGQTDNSPLHF
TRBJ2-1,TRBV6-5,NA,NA,TGTGCCAGCAGTTACGTGGACGCGGAGCAGTTCTTC,CASSYVDAEQFF
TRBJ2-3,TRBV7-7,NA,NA,TGTGCCGTTCTTGGGGTGGCCGGGACCCAGTACTTCCGGTATTTT,CAVLGVAGTQYFRYF
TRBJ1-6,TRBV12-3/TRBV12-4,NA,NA,TGTGCCAGCGGGGAGGATAATTCACCCCTCCACTTT,CASGEDNSPLHF
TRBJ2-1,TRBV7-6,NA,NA,TGTGCCAGCAGCTTGAGTTCCTATCATTCACCCCTCCACTTCTTC,CASSLSSYHSPLHFF
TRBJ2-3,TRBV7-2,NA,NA,TGTGCCAGCAGCTTATCGGATGGGCACTATTTT,CASSLSDGHYF
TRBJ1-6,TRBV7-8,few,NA,TGTGCCAGCAGCTTGGCGGGGGGCGCCGATACGCAGCCTCTCCATTTT,CASSLAGGADTQPLHF
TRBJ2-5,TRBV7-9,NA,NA,TGTGCCAGCAGCTTACCGGGTCGGTCAGGGGCCCACGTCTTC,CASSLPGRSGAHVF
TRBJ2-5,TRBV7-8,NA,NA,TGTGCCACCAGCAGAGGGTCAGATACGGAGACCTTTGGCTTC,CATSRGSDTETFGF
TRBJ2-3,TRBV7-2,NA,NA,TGTGCCAGCAGGCAGGGGGGACGGCCTGATACGCAGTATTTT,CASRQGGRPDTQYF
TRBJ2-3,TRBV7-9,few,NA,TGTGCCAGCAGCTTAGCGGGGGGGGGCGAGAACGAGCAGTTT,CASSLAGGGENEQF
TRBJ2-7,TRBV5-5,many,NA,TGTGCCAGCAGCTGGGACGTATCCTACGAGCAGTACTTC,CASSWDVSYEQYF
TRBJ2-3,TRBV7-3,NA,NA,NA,CASSSPDTQYFAQYF